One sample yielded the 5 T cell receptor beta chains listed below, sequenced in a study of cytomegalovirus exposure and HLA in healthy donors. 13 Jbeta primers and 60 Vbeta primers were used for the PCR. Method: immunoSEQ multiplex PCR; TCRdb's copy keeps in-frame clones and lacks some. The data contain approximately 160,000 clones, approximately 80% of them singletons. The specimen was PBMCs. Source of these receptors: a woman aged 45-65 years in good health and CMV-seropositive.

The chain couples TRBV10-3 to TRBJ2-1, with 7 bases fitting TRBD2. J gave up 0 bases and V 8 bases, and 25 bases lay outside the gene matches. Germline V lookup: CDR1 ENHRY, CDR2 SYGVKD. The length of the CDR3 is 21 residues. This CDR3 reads CAIHDPKGSSGRWGSYNEQFF. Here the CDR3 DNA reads TGTGCCATCCATGACCCGAAGGGGTCTAGCGGCCGTTGGGGCTCCTACAATGAGCAGTTCTTC.

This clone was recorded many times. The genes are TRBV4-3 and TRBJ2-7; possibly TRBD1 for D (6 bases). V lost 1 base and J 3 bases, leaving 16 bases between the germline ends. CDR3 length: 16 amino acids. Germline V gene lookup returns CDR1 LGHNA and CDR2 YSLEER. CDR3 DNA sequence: TGCGCCAGCAGCCAAGCCTCCCGGACAGACCTCTACGAGCAGTACTTC. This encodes CASSQASRTDLYEQYF.

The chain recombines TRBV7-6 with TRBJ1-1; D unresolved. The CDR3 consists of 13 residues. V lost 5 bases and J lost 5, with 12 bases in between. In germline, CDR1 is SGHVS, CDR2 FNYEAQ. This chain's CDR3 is CASSPQSETEAFF. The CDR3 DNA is TGTGCCAGCAGCCCCCAATCAGAAACTGAAGCTTTCTTT.

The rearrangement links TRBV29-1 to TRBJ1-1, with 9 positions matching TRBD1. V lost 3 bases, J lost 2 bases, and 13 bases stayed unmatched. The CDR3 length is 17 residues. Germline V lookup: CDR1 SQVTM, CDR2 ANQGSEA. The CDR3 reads CSVDRDRVMRGNTEAFF. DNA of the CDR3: TGCAGCGTTGATAGGGACAGGGTGATGAGGGGCAACACTGAAGCTTTCTTT.

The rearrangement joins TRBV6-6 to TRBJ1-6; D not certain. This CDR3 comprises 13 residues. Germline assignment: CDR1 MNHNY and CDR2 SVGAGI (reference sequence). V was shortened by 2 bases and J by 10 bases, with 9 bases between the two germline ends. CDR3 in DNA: TGTGCCAGCAGTTACGGGAGGGCCTCACCCCTCCACTTT. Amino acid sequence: CASSYGRASPLHF.